One and the same sample provided the 20 T cell receptor beta chains below, sequenced in a study of cytomegalovirus exposure and HLA in healthy donors. Primers included in the PCR were 60 Vbeta and 13 Jbeta primers. Measured with immunoSEQ multiplex PCR; TCRdb has only the in-frame clones, and not every one. Counted here are some 140,000 clones, roughly 74% occurring once; the ten biggest clones make up roughly 2.8%. Sequenced input: PBMCs. The receptors shown here come from a man aged 18 to 29 in good health and CMV-seronegative.

This clone was counted only a few times. The chain uses TRBV9 and TRBJ1-1; tentatively, D is TRBD1 (5 bases). Trimming removed 0 bases at V and 7 bases at J, with 13 bases between. Germline CDR1 and CDR2: SGDLS and YYNGEE. This CDR3 has 14 residues. CDR3 coding DNA: TGTGCCAGCAGCGTAGGGGGGGGGTCGGATGAAGCTTTCTTT. Protein product: CASSVGGGSDEAFF. Variable domain in full (rest from reference TRBV9 and TRBJ1-1): DSGVTQTPKHLITATGQRVTLRCSPRSGDLSVYWYQQSLDQGLQFLIQYYNGEERAKGNILERFSAQQFPDLHSELNLSSLELGDSALYFCASSVGGGSDEAFFGQGTRLTVV.

Comments on this clone: At one end the junction does not follow the germline gene, possibly because of a read error. V is TRBV14 and J is TRBJ1-1; D possibly corresponds to TRBD1 (6 bases). Germline V lookup: CDR1 SGHDN, CDR2 FVKESK. The CDR3 is made up of 15 amino acids. The CDR3 protein is CASSQMRGSWTEALF. The CDR3 DNA sequence: TGTGCCAGCAGCCAAATGAGGGGGTCGTGGACTGAAGCTCTCTTT. Combining the CDR3 with reference TRBV14 and TRBJ1-1 gives the whole variable domain EAGVTQFPSHSVIEKGQTVTLRCDPISGHDNLYWYRRVMGKEIKFLLHFVKESKQDESGMPNNRFLAERTGGTYSTLKVQPAELEDSGVYFCASSQMRGSWTEALFGQGTRLTVV.

The rearrangement links TRBV27 to TRBJ1-2; D unresolved. The V gene's germline CDR1 is MNHEY and CDR2 SMNVEV (reference sequence). The CDR3 length is 12 residues. Trimming cost V 8 bases and J 8 bases, with 15 bases left between them. The CDR3 protein is CASAPRGGGYTF. Here the CDR3 DNA reads TGTGCCAGCGCGCCCCGAGGCGGAGGCTACACCTTC.

V and J are TRBV19 and TRBJ2-3; D may be TRBD2 (5 bases). The CDR3 contains 17 residues. The ends were cut back, 5 bases at V and 6 bases at J, with 24 bases in the middle. Germline V gene data show CDR1 as LNHDA and CDR2 as SQIVND (reference sequence). Here the CDR3 reads CASSLSGPRRFGDTQYF. The CDR3 DNA reads TGTGCCAGTAGTCTCTCCGGACCTCGGAGGTTCGGGGATACGCAGTATTTT.

The chain is built from TRBV9 and TRBJ1-1, with D unresolved. The CDR3 covers 13 residues. CDR1 SGDLS and CDR2 YYNGEE come from the germline V gene. Deletions cut 3 bases from V and 5 bases from J, with 11 bases between. The CDR3 region has the DNA TGTGCCAGCAGCGCCCATGGGCAAACTGAAGCTTTCTTT. This sequence encodes CASSAHGQTEAFF.

The chain employs TRBV7-9 and TRBJ1-1, with D hard to call. Germline lookup yields CDR1 SEHNR and CDR2 FQNEAQ (reference sequence). The CDR3 spans 12 residues. Trimming left V 2 bases short and J 5 bases short, with 6 bases between. CDR3 protein: CASSLIYTEAFF. The CDR3 DNA is TGTGCCAGCAGCTTAATATATACTGAAGCTTTCTTT.

The chain has TRBV5-1 and TRBJ1-2; 8 nucleotides line up with TRBD1. CDR1 SGHRS and CDR2 YFSETQ come from the germline V gene. V lost 4 bases to trimming and J lost 3 bases; unmatched junction nucleotides: 8. The CDR3 runs 15 residues. CDR3 amino acids: CASSPRTGPYYGYTF. The DNA for the CDR3 is TGCGCCAGCAGCCCCCGGACAGGGCCTTACTATGGCTACACCTTC.

This rearrangement joins TRBV29-1 to TRBJ1-2; no clear D. The germline V gene has CDR1 SQVTM and CDR2 ANQGSEA. The CDR3 runs to 13 residues. V was pared by 4 bases and J by 3 bases, with 12 bases between. CDR3 loop: CSVGLGLDYGYTF. The CDR3 DNA sequence: TGCAGCGTTGGCCTGGGCTTAGACTATGGCTACACCTTC.

The chain couples TRBV5-4 to TRBJ2-1; 8 nucleotides align to TRBD2. Germline values: CDR1 SGHNT, CDR2 YYREEE (reference sequence). The CDR3 extends over 13 amino acids. J was trimmed by 10 bases and V by 3 bases; bases with no gene match: 6. The CDR3 loop is CASSYLPGGEQFF. The CDR3 coding sequence is TGTGCCAGCAGCTACCTCCCGGGGGGGGAGCAGTTCTTC.

The chain carries TRBV7-2 and TRBJ1-2, with 10 nucleotides matching TRBD1. CDR3 length equals 15 residues. The junction had 6 bases not matched to a gene; V was cut back by 0 bases and J by 8 bases. CDR1 and CDR2 from the germline V gene are SGHTA and FQGNSA. CDR3 amino acids: CASSLAGDRGGGYTF. In DNA form, the CDR3 reads TGTGCCAGCAGCTTAGCGGGGGACAGGGGTGGGGGCTACACCTTC. Full variable domain (remainder filled in from reference TRBV7-2 and TRBJ1-2): GAGVSQSPSNKVTEKGKDVELRCDPISGHTALYWYRQSLGQGLEFLIYFQGNSAPDKSGLPSDRFSAERTGGSVSTLTIQRTQQEDSAVYLCASSLAGDRGGGYTFGSGTRLTVV.

The rearrangement uses TRBV30 and TRBJ1-1; D is possibly TRBD1 (5 bases). The CDR3 consists of 14 residues. From germline, CDR1 is GTSNPN and CDR2 SVGIG (reference sequence). Trimming removed 0 bases at V and 4 bases at J, with 12 bases between. CDR3 sequence: CAWSVLREGTEAFF. The CDR3 region has the DNA TGTGCCTGGAGTGTACTCAGGGAGGGCACTGAAGCTTTCTTT.

This clone has a handful of counts. The chain employs TRBV18 and TRBJ1-3, with a tentative D call TRBD1 (6 bases). The CDR3 runs to 15 residues. Germline V gene lookup returns CDR1 KGHSH and CDR2 LQKENI. V lost 4 bases, J lost 3 bases, and 13 bases lay in between. The CDR3 region is CASSQNNRVGNTIYF. The CDR3 DNA sequence: TGTGCCAGCTCACAAAACAACAGGGTTGGAAACACCATATATTTT.

This chain uses TRBV7-8 with TRBJ1-1, with a possible D match to TRBD1 (6 bases). CDR1 is SGHVS, CDR2 FQNEAQ, per germline. V was pared by 5 bases and J by 7 bases, with 26 bases between. This CDR3 is 17 amino acids long. For the CDR3, the DNA is TGTGCCAGCAGCCCTAGCAGACCCGGGACACTGGGCGGTGAAGCTTTCTTT. Amino acids: CASSPSRPGTLGGEAFF.

V usage is TRBV29-1 and J usage is TRBJ1-2, with D possibly matching TRBD1 (5 bases). CDR3 length: 14 amino acids. Germline values: CDR1 SQVTM, CDR2 ANQGSEA. The V end was cut by 4 bases, the J end by 8 bases, with 20 bases between. The CDR3 DNA reads TGCAGCGTTGCCCTCGGGACGGGGGTCGGAGGCTACACCTTC. This gives the protein CSVALGTGVGGYTF. The full variable domain, rest sourced from reference TRBV29-1 and TRBJ1-2, is SAVISQKPSRDICQRGTSLTIQCQVDSQVTMMFWYRQQPGQSLTLIATANQGSEATYESGFVIDKFPISRPNLTFSTLTVSNMSPEDSSIYLCSVALGTGVGGYTFGSGTRLTVV.

Comment on this clone: The junction does not match germline at one end; this may be a read error. The chain employs TRBV28 and TRBJ2-6; D may be TRBD1 (6 bases). The V gene's germline CDR1 is MDHEN and CDR2 SYDVKM. This CDR3 is built from 20 residues. For the CDR3, the DNA is TGTGCCAGCAGTTTTCTCAAGGACAGCGCATCTCCCCCTGGGGCCAACGGCCTGACTTTC. It translates to CASSFLKDSASPPGANGLTF. The full variable domain, with the rest looked up from reference TRBV28 and TRBJ2-6, is DVKVTQSSRYLVKRTGEKVFLECVQDMDHENMFWYRQDPGLGLRLIYFSYDVKMKEKGDIPEGYSVSREKKERFSLILESASTNQTSMYLCASSFLKDSASPPGANGLTFGAGSRLTVL.

The chain is built from TRBV9 and TRBJ1-1; D perhaps matches TRBD1 (6 bases). V was cut by 1 base and J by 6 bases, with 13 bases left in between. Germline V gene data show CDR1 as SGDLS and CDR2 as YYNGEE. CDR3 length: 14 residues. In DNA, the CDR3 is TGTGCCAGCAGCGTAACGGACAGACCGGCTGAAGCTTTCTTT. Protein product: CASSVTDRPAEAFF.

V usage is TRBV4-1 and J usage is TRBJ1-3, with 7 positions matching TRBD1. Germline V gene lookup returns CDR1 MGHRA and CDR2 YSYEKL. The V and J ends lost 4 bases and 2 bases, in that order; junction bases with no gene match: 8. CDR3 size: 16 residues. CDR3 nucleotide sequence: TGCGCCAGCAGCCGTGGACAGGCTAGGACTGGAAACACCATATATTTT. Its protein product is CASSRGQARTGNTIYF.

The rearrangement links TRBV19 to TRBJ2-1; 7 nucleotides align to TRBD1. After removal of 2 bases from V and 8 bases from J, the junction contained 9 bases not matched to a gene. From germline, CDR1 is LNHDA and CDR2 SQIVND (reference sequence). CDR3 length: 15 amino acids. This chain's CDR3 is CASSINGQARHEQFF. The CDR3 bases are TGTGCCAGTAGTATAAATGGACAGGCGAGACATGAGCAGTTCTTC.

The chain carries TRBV15 and TRBJ1-3, with D perhaps TRBD1 (6 bases). Trimming shortened V by 3 bases and J by 0 bases, and 12 bases separated the two germline ends. CDR1 is LNHNV and CDR2 is YYDKDF in the germline V gene (reference sequence). This CDR3 is 16 amino acids long. CDR3 protein: CATSSPGHRSGNTIYF. CDR3 DNA sequence: TGTGCCACCAGCAGCCCGGGACACCGCTCTGGAAACACCATATATTTT.

CDR3 DNA: TGTGCCAGCAGCCCGGGAGCCAACTATGGCTACACCTTC. Translation gives CASSPGANYGYTF. This chain joins TRBV6-6 and TRBJ1-2, with D unresolved. From germline, CDR1 is MNHNY and CDR2 SVGAGI (reference sequence). The V gene lost 6 bases and the J gene lost 2 bases, with 10 bases spanning the gap. The CDR3 spans 13 residues.